The next 23 T cell receptor beta chains were all read from a single sample in a study of T cell clonality in common variable immunodeficiency. TCRdb keeps only in-frame clones here, not all; method: immunoSEQ multiplex PCR. Observed are about 60,000 clones, no singletons, with the top ten taking approximately 1.6%. Sequencing used peripheral blood mononuclear cells. The receptors were gathered from a person between 18 and 75 years old in good health.

This clone was recorded at least ten times. The CDR3 bases that were read are TGTGCCAGCAGTCCGACTAGCGGGAGGTCCTACGAG. Translating gives CASSPTSGRSYE. The complete CDR3 protein is CASSPTSGRSYEQYF. This chain uses TRBV2 with TRBJ2-7, with 13 bases fitting TRBD2. The missing CDR3 end, 3 residues past where the read stops, is filled in from the germline J gene. Germline CDR1 is SNHLY and CDR2 is FYNNEI. This CDR3 has 15 amino acids. V was pared by 5 bases and J by 1 base, with 2 bases of the junction left unmatched.

This clone was detected ten times or more. Sequencing ends 3 residues short of the CDR3 end; the germline J gene provides the rest. The chain employs TRBV7-3 and TRBJ2-5, with D perhaps TRBD1 (5 bases). With 5 bases removed from V and 4 bases from J, the gap between germline ends came to 17 bases. Germline assignment: CDR1 SGHTA and CDR2 FQGTGA. CDR3 size: 15 residues. CDR3 protein: CASSQAGNRLETQYF. CDR3 DNA (partial): TGTGCCAGCAGCCAAGCAGGGAACCGTTTAGAGACC.

At least ten counts were recorded for this clone. The read falls 3 residues short of the CDR3 end, and the missing part is taken from the germline J gene. V is TRBV5-1 and J is TRBJ2-7; D perhaps matches TRBD2 (6 bases). The CDR3 contains 13 residues. Looked up from germline, CDR1 is SGHRS and CDR2 is YFSETQ. Trimming removed 3 bases at V and 2 bases at J, with 9 bases between. The CDR3 is CASSSSSAYEQYF. The CDR3 DNA, read in part, is TGCGCCAGCAGCTCCTCTAGCGCCTACGAG. The full variable domain, its missing parts supplied by reference TRBV5-1 and TRBJ2-7, is KAGVTQTPRYLIKTRGQQVTLSCSPISGHRSVSWYQQTPGQGLQFLFEYFSETQRNKGNFPGRFSGRQFSNSRSEMNVSTLELGDSALYLCASSSSSAYEQYFGPGTRLTVT.

This clone was recorded many times. The read halts 3 residues ahead of the CDR3 end, with the missing end drawn from the germline J gene. The chain uses TRBV20-1 and TRBJ2-3, with 10 bases identical to TRBD2. Germline V gene data show CDR1 as DFQATT and CDR2 as SNEGSKA (reference sequence). The CDR3 sequence is 15 residues long. V was pared by 6 bases and J by 5 bases, with 11 bases of the junction left unmatched. The sequenced CDR3 bases are TGCAGTGCCGCCGGGCTAGCGGGAGTAAGAGATACG. Amino acid sequence: CSAAGLAGVRDT. The full CDR3 reads CSAAGLAGVRDTQYF.

This clone was observed at least ten times. Read coverage stops 3 residues before the CDR3 terminus; the germline J gene supplies the remainder. The chain is built from TRBV20-1 and TRBJ2-1, with 8 bases matching TRBD2. The CDR3 has 12 amino acids. Per the germline V gene, CDR1 is DFQATT and CDR2 is SNEGSKA (reference sequence). V shed 5 bases, J shed 9 bases, and the junction held 6 bases outside the gene matches. The CDR3 region is CSAAEREFEQFF. The part of the CDR3 DNA that was read is TGCAGTGCTGCCGAGCGGGAGTTTGAG.

This clone has a count of ten or more. Read sequence stops 3 residues before the CDR3 end, and the germline J gene provides the missing end. The rearrangement uses TRBV29-1 and TRBJ1-2; D ambiguous. CDR1 is SQVTM, CDR2 ANQGSEA, per germline. The CDR3 is 11 amino acids. The germline V and J ends were trimmed by 4 bases and 6 bases, with 9 bases remaining between them. The DNA read from the CDR3 is TGCAGCGTTGTGGCAGGAGATGGC. It yields the protein CSVVAGDG. In full, the CDR3 reads CSVVAGDGYTF. The full variable domain, its missing parts supplied by reference TRBV29-1 and TRBJ1-2, is SAVISQKPSRDICQRGTSLTIQCQVDSQVTMMFWYRQQPGQSLTLIATANQGSEATYESGFVIDKFPISRPNLTFSTLTVSNMSPEDSSIYLCSVVAGDGYTFGSGTRLTVV.

A few counts support this clone. The read gets to within 3 residues of the CDR3 end, and the germline J gene fills in the rest. The chain uses TRBV19 and TRBJ2-1; a possible D gene is TRBD1 (6 bases). The CDR3 extends over 15 amino acids. Trimming cost V 4 bases and J 6 bases, with 16 bases left between them. Germline values: CDR1 LNHDA, CDR2 SQIVND (reference sequence). The CDR3 sequence: CASSTGARGINEQFF. The covered CDR3 bases are TGTGCCAGTAGTACCGGGGCTAGGGGGATCAATGAG.

This clone appeared many times. Read sequence stops 3 residues before the CDR3 end, and the germline J gene provides the missing end. The chain is built from TRBV29-1 and TRBJ2-2; 9 positions match TRBD2. Germline values: CDR1 SQVTM, CDR2 ANQGSEA. The CDR3 sequence is 15 residues long. Trimming removed 7 bases from V and 2 bases from J; junction bases left unmatched: 8. Here the CDR3 reads CSALTSGVNTGELFF. Partial CDR3 DNA: TGCAGCGCCCTGACTAGCGGAGTAAACACCGGGGAG.

Ten or more counts support this clone. The read falls 3 residues short of the CDR3 end, and the missing part is taken from the germline J gene. The chain uses TRBV7-8 and TRBJ2-7; a possible D gene is TRBD2 (6 bases). The germline V and J ends were trimmed by 5 bases and 2 bases, with 16 bases remaining between them. Germline lookup yields CDR1 SGHVS and CDR2 FQNEAQ. The CDR3 contains 15 residues. The CDR3 reads CASSHASSGPYEQYF. The covered CDR3 bases are TGTGCCAGCAGCCACGCCTCGAGCGGGCCCTACGAG.

This clone was detected many times. Read data end 3 residues before the CDR3 end; the end is taken from the germline J gene. V is TRBV20-1 and J is TRBJ2-3, with a weak D call TRBD2 (6 bases). This CDR3 is 15 amino acids long. The V end lost 2 bases, the J end lost 2 bases, and 14 bases lay between the germline ends. Germline CDR1 reads DFQATT; CDR2 reads SNEGSKA (reference sequence). Incomplete CDR3 DNA: TGCAGTGCTAGAAATACGGGACTCACCACAGATACG. Its protein product is CSARNTGLTTDT. The entire CDR3 sequence reads CSARNTGLTTDTQYF.

Many counts were recorded for this clone. The read ends 3 residues early relative to the CDR3; the germline J gene fills the gap. This chain links TRBV5-1 with TRBJ2-1; TRBD2 matches 9 bases. The CDR3 has 17 amino acids. CDR1 SGHRS and CDR2 YFSETQ come from the germline V gene. With V trimmed by 5 bases and J by 0 bases, 9 bases remained unmatched. The CDR3 reads CASRVLAGRSSYNEQFF. The covered CDR3 bases are TGCGCCAGCAGGGTTCTAGCGGGAAGGAGCTCCTACAATGAG.

This clone was detected many times. The read gets to within 3 residues of the CDR3 end, and the germline J gene fills in the rest. This chain connects TRBV29-1 to TRBJ2-7; tentative D call: TRBD1 (5 bases). Trimming removed 2 bases at V and 2 bases at J, with 13 bases between. Germline CDR1 and CDR2: SQVTM and ANQGSEA. The CDR3 length is 14 residues. The sequenced part of the CDR3 DNA is TGCAGCGTTGAATTCCAGGGTATTACCTACGAG. Its protein product is CSVEFQGITYE. In full, the CDR3 is CSVEFQGITYEQYF.

This clone was seen many times. The CDR3 extends 3 residues past the end of the read, so its final part is completed from the germline J gene. This chain links TRBV30 with TRBJ2-5; tentatively, D is TRBD2 (5 bases). CDR1 and CDR2 from the germline V gene are GTSNPN and SVGIG (reference sequence). The CDR3 runs to 13 residues. Trimming shortened V by 0 bases and J by 2 bases, and 7 bases separated the two germline ends. The CDR3 loop is CAWSVSGQETQYF. Incomplete CDR3 DNA: TGTGCCTGGAGTGTCTCGGGGCAAGAGACC.

This clone was recorded at least ten times. Sequencing ends 3 residues short of the CDR3 end; the germline J gene provides the rest. This rearrangement joins TRBV19 to TRBJ2-5; 9 bases line up with TRBD2. The CDR3 runs 15 residues. Germline V gene lookup returns CDR1 LNHDA and CDR2 SQIVND (reference sequence). The trim removed 5 bases at V and 2 bases at J, leaving 6 bases unmatched. CDR3 in amino acids: CASSPMTSGQETQYF. The covered CDR3 bases are TGTGCCAGTAGTCCCATGACTAGCGGTCAAGAGACC.

A remark on this clone: The CDR3 end is not reached by the read, which stops 3 residues before it; the germline J gene fills it in. The genes are TRBV20-1 and TRBJ2-1; D perhaps matches TRBD2 (6 bases). CDR3 size: 14 residues. Trimming took 1 base from V and 2 from J, leaving 9 bases between them. The germline V gene encodes CDR1 DFQATT and CDR2 SNEGSKA (reference sequence). CDR3 sequence: CSARAAGTYNEQFF. The sequenced CDR3 bases are TGCAGTGCTAGAGCGGCGGGAACCTACAATGAG.

This clone has just a few counts. The missing CDR3 end, 3 residues past where the read stops, is filled in from the germline J gene. The V and J genes are TRBV18 and TRBJ2-6, with TRBD1 as a possible D gene (6 bases). The V gene lost 0 bases and the J gene lost 2 bases, with 11 bases spanning the gap. The germline V gene has CDR1 KGHSH and CDR2 LQKENI. The length of the CDR3 is 17 residues. Partial CDR3 DNA: TGTGCCAGCTCACCACCGGAACAGGGCCCTGGGGCCAACGTC. Translation: CASSPPEQGPGANV. The full-length CDR3 reads as CASSPPEQGPGANVLTF.

This clone was observed many times. The read terminates 3 residues before the CDR3 end, so the remaining end is supplied by the germline J gene. V usage is TRBV11-3 and J usage is TRBJ2-3; D uncertain. The CDR3 extends over 14 amino acids. From germline, CDR1 is SGHNT and CDR2 YENEEA. Trimming stripped 2 bases from V and 0 bases from J, with 6 bases between. CDR3 sequence: CASSLLTSTDTQYF. CDR3 DNA, as far as it was read: TGTGCCAGCAGCTTACTAACTAGCACAGATACG.

This clone was counted many times. The read ends 3 residues shy of where the CDR3 ends; the end is completed using the germline J gene. The same CDR3 arises from other DNA sequences in this sample as well. This chain uses TRBV7-9 with TRBJ1-1; 8 bases are a match to TRBD1. Germline trimming cut 5 bases from V and 2 bases from J; bases unmatched to any gene: 7. Germline assignment: CDR1 SEHNR and CDR2 FQNEAQ (reference sequence). CDR3 length: 15 amino acids. CDR3 amino acids: CASSDDRGTNTEAFF. The sequenced part of the CDR3 DNA is TGTGCCAGCAGCGACGACAGGGGCACTAACACTGAA.

This clone was counted ten times or more. The sequence runs out 3 residues before the end of the CDR3; the remainder is reconstructed from the germline J gene. This chain uses TRBV30 with TRBJ1-1; TRBD1 agrees at 8 bases. This CDR3 contains 14 residues. The V segment lost 6 bases and the J segment 0 bases; nucleotides outside the gene matches: 6. Germline CDR1 GTSNPN, CDR2 SVGIG (reference sequence). CDR3 DNA, as far as it was read: TGTGCCTGTCAGGGGGCCCCCCTGAACACTGAA. This sequence encodes CACQGAPLNTE. The full CDR3 sequence reads CACQGAPLNTEAFF.

Many counts were recorded for this clone. The CDR3 end lies 3 residues beyond the end of the read and is filled in from the germline J gene. The gene calls are TRBV7-9 and TRBJ2-1, with 12 nucleotides matching TRBD2. This CDR3 region has 15 residues. Germline assignment: CDR1 SEHNR and CDR2 FQNEAQ (reference sequence). Germline trimming cut 1 base from V and 5 bases from J; bases unmatched to any gene: 0. The CDR3 is CASSLGLAGDNEQFF. CDR3 DNA, as far as it was read: TGTGCCAGCAGCTTAGGACTAGCGGGGGACAATGAG.

This clone was detected ten times or more. The CDR3 end is not reached by the read, which stops 3 residues before it; the germline J gene fills it in. The chain couples TRBV20-1 to TRBJ2-7; the match to TRBD2 covers 7 bases. The CDR3 is 13 residues long. Germline CDR1 DFQATT, CDR2 SNEGSKA (reference sequence). The ends lost 3 bases at V and 2 bases at J; junction bases unmatched: 4. The sequenced CDR3 bases are TGCAGTGCTAGCCCCGGGACTACCTACGAG. Translation gives CSASPGTTYE. The whole CDR3 region reads CSASPGTTYEQYF.

Many counts were recorded for this clone. Coverage ceases 3 residues before the CDR3 finishes, and the germline J gene fills in the end. This chain joins TRBV2 and TRBJ2-3, with TRBD2 identical over 13 bases. V dropped 6 bases and J dropped 4; count of bases not matched to a gene: 7. CDR3 length: 16 amino acids. Germline V CDR1 and CDR2: SNHLY, FYNNEI. Incomplete CDR3 DNA: TGTGCCAGCAGGGCGGGACTAGCGGGACCTCCAGATACG. Protein product: CASRAGLAGPPDT. The entire CDR3 protein reads CASRAGLAGPPDTQYF.

In its sample, this clone was seen many times. The read ends 3 residues shy of where the CDR3 ends; the end is completed using the germline J gene. The chain recombines TRBV12-3 or TRBV12-4 with TRBJ1-3; D gene uncertain. This CDR3 contains 17 residues. The V end lost 0 bases, the J end lost 6 bases, and 18 bases lay between the germline ends. Incomplete CDR3 DNA: TGTGCCAGCAGTTTAGCGCTAGGCGGGGTAGGATCAAACACC. This sequence encodes CASSLALGGVGSNT. The whole CDR3 region reads CASSLALGGVGSNTIYF.